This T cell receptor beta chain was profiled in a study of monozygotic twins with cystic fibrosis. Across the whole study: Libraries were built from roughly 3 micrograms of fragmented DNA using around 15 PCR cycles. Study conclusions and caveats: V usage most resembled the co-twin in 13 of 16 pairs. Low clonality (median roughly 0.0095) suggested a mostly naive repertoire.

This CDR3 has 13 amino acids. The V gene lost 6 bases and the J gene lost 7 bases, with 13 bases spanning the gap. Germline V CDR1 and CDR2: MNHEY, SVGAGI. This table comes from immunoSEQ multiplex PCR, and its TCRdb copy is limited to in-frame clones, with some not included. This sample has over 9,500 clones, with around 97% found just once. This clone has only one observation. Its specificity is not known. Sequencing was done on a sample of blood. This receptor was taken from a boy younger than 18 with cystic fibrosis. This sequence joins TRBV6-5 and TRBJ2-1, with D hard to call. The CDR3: CASRTPGQNEQFF. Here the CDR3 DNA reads TGTGCCAGCAGGACCCCTGGGCAGAATGAGCAGTTCTTC.